The 15 T cell receptor beta chains below all came from one sample that was sequenced in a study of response to subunit inactivated influenza vaccine. Each CDR3 protein gets one entry after TCRdb re-called the RT-PCR reads with MiXCR. The sample lists a few hundred thousand distinct CDR3 sequences; less than 15% were seen once. Here the sequenced sample was PBMCs from blood, taken roughly 12 days after vaccination. These receptors came from a man aged 50 to 60 who received an inactivated influenza vaccine.

This clonotype was seen only a few times. The chain couples TRBV7-9 to TRBJ1-1; 11 nucleotides match TRBD1. Germline loops: CDR1 SEHNR, CDR2 FQNEAQ (reference sequence). The CDR3 is 16 amino acids. J gave up 4 bases and V 5 bases, and 9 bases lay outside the gene matches. CDR3 sequence reads: CASSPGTGGWSTEAFF. In nucleotides, the CDR3 is TGTGCCAGCAGCCCAGGGACAGGGGGATGGTCCACTGAAGCTTTCTTT.

This clonotype was counted a few times. The chain recombines TRBV7-9 with TRBJ2-5; D not resolved. The V gene lost 1 base and the J gene lost 9 bases, with 18 bases spanning the gap. Germline V lookup: CDR1 SEHNR, CDR2 FQNEAQ (reference sequence). The CDR3 contains 15 residues. The CDR3 sequence is CASSLEGGGKRPQYF. DNA of the CDR3: TGTGCCAGCAGCTTAGAGGGTGGTGGCAAGAGACCCCAGTACTTC.

This clonotype was detected only a few times. The chain has TRBV29-1 and TRBJ2-5, with TRBD2 matching 8 bases. The CDR3 sequence is 13 residues long. The ends lost 4 bases at V and 5 bases at J; junction bases unmatched: 6. Germline V gives CDR1 SQVTM, CDR2 ANQGSEA. CDR3: CSVAGRAKETQYF. CDR3 nucleotides: TGCAGCGTTGCCGGGAGGGCCAAGGAGACCCAGTACTTC.

V usage is TRBV24-1 and J usage is TRBJ2-7; D remains unclear. The CDR3 covers 13 residues. Trimming pared 4 bases from V and 3 bases from J, leaving 9 bases between. The V gene's germline CDR1 is KGHDR and CDR2 SFDVKD. CDR3 DNA: TGTGCCACCAGTGAGACTGGCAACTACGAGCAGTACTTC. As protein: CATSETGNYEQYF.

The chain employs TRBV11-1 and TRBJ2-1; D tentatively reads TRBD1 or TRBD2 (5 bases each). The V gene's germline CDR1 is SGHAT and CDR2 FQDESV (reference sequence). The CDR3 loop spans 18 amino acids. The CDR3 here is CVGSGHLPGQSSYNEQFF. The CDR3 DNA sequence: TGTGTTGGGTCTGGTCACCTCCCGGGGCAGAGCTCCTACAATGAGCAGTTCTTC.

This rearrangement joins TRBV19 to TRBJ2-3; 7 bases are a match to TRBD2. The CDR3 loop spans 13 amino acids. The germline CDR1 and CDR2 sequences are LNHDA and SQIVND (reference sequence). With V trimmed by 4 bases and J by 6 bases, 4 bases remained unmatched. The CDR3 region has the DNA TGTGCCAGTAGTACCCGGCGGGGGGATACGCAGTATTTT. Its protein product is CASSTRRGDTQYF.

A few counts support this clonotype. V usage is TRBV7-2 and J usage is TRBJ2-2; 9 positions match TRBD2. Germline V CDR1 and CDR2: SGHTA, FQGNSA. V lost 10 bases, J lost 3 bases, and 6 bases stayed unmatched. This CDR3 is built from 14 residues. Here the CDR3 DNA reads TGTGCCACCAGGCTAGCGGGGTACACCGGGGAGCTGTTTTTT. This gives the protein CATRLAGYTGELFF.

This clonotype was picked up many times. V is TRBV12-3 or TRBV12-4 and J is TRBJ1-2; unclear D gene. V lost 8 bases and J 0 bases, leaving 7 bases between the germline ends. The length of the CDR3 is 12 residues. The CDR3 region is CASSEANYGYTF. The CDR3 DNA sequence: TGTGCCAGCTCCGAAGCTAACTATGGCTACACCTTC.

The rearrangement links TRBV25-1 to TRBJ1-6, with D possibly being TRBD1 (6 bases). Germline loops: CDR1 MGHDK, CDR2 SYGVNS. The V end was cut by 6 bases, the J end by 8 bases, with 17 bases between. This CDR3 has 15 amino acids. The CDR3 sequence is CASRETGIGDSPLHF. As DNA, the CDR3 is TGTGCCAGCAGGGAAACAGGGATCGGGGATTCACCCCTCCACTTT.

V gene TRBV29-1 combines with J gene TRBJ2-1; TRBD1 matches at 8 bases. V lost 2 bases and J lost 4; bases outside the gene matches: 10. Per germline, CDR1 SQVTM and CDR2 ANQGSEA. This CDR3 has 16 residues. The CDR3 here is CSVEPEPRQGYNEQFF. The CDR3 DNA reads TGCAGCGTTGAACCCGAACCACGACAGGGGTACAATGAGCAGTTCTTC.

The V call is TRBV28, the J call TRBJ2-1, with D perhaps TRBD1 or TRBD2 (5 bases each). Germline CDR1 reads MDHEN; CDR2 reads SYDVKM. The length of the CDR3 is 16 residues. Between the trimmed V and J ends, which lost 4 bases and 0 bases, there was a span of 13 bases. The CDR3 coding sequence is TGTGCCAGCAGTTCAACCGGGACCAGCTCCTACAATGAGCAGTTCTTC. This translates into CASSSTGTSSYNEQFF.

The sample holds a few counts of this clonotype. The chain joins TRBV7-2 to TRBJ2-2; TRBD1 or TRBD2 may be the D gene (5 bases each). V was shortened by 5 bases and J by 4 bases, with 11 bases between the two germline ends. The germline V gene has CDR1 SGHTA and CDR2 FQGNSA. The CDR3 is 14 residues long. Here the CDR3 DNA reads TGTGCCAGCAGCCCTAGAGGGGTCACCGGGGAGCTGTTTTTT. This codes for CASSPRGVTGELFF.

This clonotype was observed many times. The chain recombines TRBV20-1 with TRBJ2-7, with 10 bases fitting TRBD2. V lost 5 bases to trimming and J lost 4 bases; unmatched junction nucleotides: 11. The CDR3 is 15 amino acids. The germline V gene encodes CDR1 DFQATT and CDR2 SNEGSKA (reference sequence). As DNA, the CDR3 is TGCAGTGCTCGAGGGGCTAGCGGGAGTATGTACGAGCAGTACTTC. This encodes CSARGASGSMYEQYF.

This clonotype was detected only a few times. The chain uses TRBV5-1 and TRBJ2-5; 8 bases are a match to TRBD2. Trimming at V came to 4 bases and at J to 1 base, leaving 3 bases not matched to a gene. The CDR3 sequence is 14 residues long. Germline CDR1 and CDR2: SGHRS and YFSETQ. CDR3 in amino acids: CASSGSGVQETQYF. The DNA of the CDR3 is TGCGCCAGCAGCGGTAGCGGGGTCCAAGAGACCCAGTACTTC. Full variable domain (outside the CDR3, taken from reference TRBV5-1 and TRBJ2-5): KAGVTQTPRYLIKTRGQQVTLSCSPISGHRSVSWYQQTPGQGLQFLFEYFSETQRNKGNFPGRFSGRQFSNSRSEMNVSTLELGDSALYLCASSGSGVQETQYFGPGTRLLVL.

This chain uses TRBV10-3 with TRBJ2-5; no firm D call. Trimming stripped 11 bases from V and 3 bases from J, with 16 bases between. The CDR3 has 13 residues. Germline CDR1 and CDR2: ENHRY and SYGVKD. The DNA for the CDR3 is TGTGCCGCCCGGACCGATTCCGAAGAGACCCAGTACTTC. Protein sequence: CAARTDSEETQYF.